This T cell receptor beta chain was captured by sequencing in a study of blood T cell repertoires in COVID-19. Study context: The samples span acute and convalescent COVID-19 from the United States, Italy and Spain. Sample material is recorded as cDNA or gDNA derived from T cells, B-cell-depleted T cells, or PBMCs.

Per the germline V gene, CDR1 is SGHAT and CDR2 is FQNNGV. V was cut by 3 bases and J by 5 bases, with 10 bases left in between. The CDR3 loop spans 13 amino acids. Method: immunoSEQ multiplex PCR; TCRdb's copy keeps in-frame clones and lacks some. Of under 80,000 clones in the sample, about nine tenths were seen once. This sequence joins TRBV11-2 and TRBJ1-1; perhaps TRBD1 as D (5 bases). Sequencing was carried out using peripheral blood. The TCR was taken from an elderly man in a cohort sampled during active COVID-19. In nucleotides, the CDR3 is TGTGCCAGCAGCTTGAAGGGGAGGACTGAAGCTTTCTTT. It codes for CASSLKGRTEAFF.